This is a list of T cell receptor beta chains from one sample in a study of blood T cells in healthy people across ages. TCRdb redid the calling of the 5' RACE reads with MiXCR, one entry per CDR3 protein. This table has 590,000 or so distinct CDR3 sequences, about 30% appearing once. The sequencing input was blood. These receptors all come from a woman aged 80 or over in good health. Each CDR3 is given with its conserved first and last residue. D genes are given only for firm matches. Size tells how often a clone was seen (once, few, many) or the class of an expanded clone, and some rows leave it out.

size,V,J,D,DNA,CDR3
many,TRBV6-6,TRBJ2-7,TRBD1,TGTGCCAGCATCCCGGACAGGACCCCCTCCTACGAGCAGTACTTC,CASIPDRTPSYEQYF
.,TRBV7-2,TRBJ2-7,TRBD2,TGTGCCAGCAGCCTCCTGGCTAGCGGGAGTGTTCACGAGCAGTACTTC,CASSLLASGSVHEQYF
many,TRBV19,TRBJ2-4,TRBD1,TGTGCCAGTAGTACCCCGCCGACAGGGGCCAAAAACATTCAGTACTTC,CASSTPPTGAKNIQYF
many,TRBV5-4,TRBJ2-5,.,TGTGCCAGCAGCTCCAAACGCGGACAACAAGAGACCCAGTACTTC,CASSSKRGQQETQYF
many,TRBV5-6,TRBJ2-7,.,TGTGCCAGCAGCTCCCCGGGCTGGGGGGCCGCGGAGGACGAGCAGTACTTC,CASSSPGWGAAEDEQYF
.,TRBV28,TRBJ2-5,.,TGTGCCAGCAGCTTGGGGAGGTACGTGCAGTACTTC,CASSLGRYVQYF
.,TRBV5-1,TRBJ1-1,.,TGCGCCAGCAGCTGGGGGGACGCGGACACTGAAGCTTTCTTT,CASSWGDADTEAFF
few,TRBV9,TRBJ2-5,.,TGTGCCAGCAGCGTCCAGGGGGGGTACCCCGATGAGCAGTACTTC,CASSVQGGYPDEQYF
many,TRBV14,TRBJ2-1,TRBD2,TGTGCCAGCAGCCAAGGGGTGGGCCTAGCGGCCTACAATGAGCAGTTCTTC,CASSQGVGLAAYNEQFF
.,TRBV13,TRBJ1-4,.,TGTGCCAGCAGCCCCCGGGGAAGGGTCGGTAATGAAAAACTGTTTTTT,CASSPRGRVGNEKLFF
many,TRBV4-1,TRBJ2-1,.,TGCGCCAGCAGCCAACAGGGGGAGGTTAACAATGAGCAGTTCTTC,CASSQQGEVNNEQFF
many,TRBV7-9,TRBJ1-2,.,TGTGCCAGCAGCTTAAGACCCGGCCTATTCTATGGCTACACCTTC,CASSLRPGLFYGYTF
.,TRBV4-2,TRBJ1-1,.,TGTGCCAGCAGCCAAGATGGGGCGACGGGAGGCACTGAAGCTTTCTTT,CASSQDGATGGTEAFF